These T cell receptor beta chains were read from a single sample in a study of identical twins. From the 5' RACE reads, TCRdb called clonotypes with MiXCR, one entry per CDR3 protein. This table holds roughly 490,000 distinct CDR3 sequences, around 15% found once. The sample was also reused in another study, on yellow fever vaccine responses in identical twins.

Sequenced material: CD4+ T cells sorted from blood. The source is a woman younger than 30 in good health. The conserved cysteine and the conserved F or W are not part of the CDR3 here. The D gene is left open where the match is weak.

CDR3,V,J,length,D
ASQLYPGMCFEQY,TRBV24-1,TRBJ2-7,13,.
ASSDIAGPYYNEQF,TRBV7-6,TRBJ2-1,14,TRBD2
ATSDLRGQGAYEQY,TRBV24-1,TRBJ2-7,14,TRBD1
ASSLLRGTDTQY,TRBV12-3/TRBV12-4,TRBJ2-3,12,.
ASSTQGSPLH,TRBV5-1,TRBJ1-6,10,TRBD1
SAGRSGTNTGELF,TRBV20-1,TRBJ2-2,13,TRBD2
SAREQGPHNEQF,TRBV20-1,TRBJ2-1,12,.
AWSVAREYGQY,TRBV30,TRBJ2-7,11,.
ASSFNSGANVLT,TRBV7-9,TRBJ2-6,12,.
ASSLKGSGSSGNTIY,TRBV28,TRBJ1-3,15,.
ASSELGGGRAYNEQF,TRBV2,TRBJ2-1,15,TRBD2
ASSLGDVDEQF,TRBV5-1,TRBJ2-1,11,.
ASSFMGDTQY,TRBV28,TRBJ2-3,10,.
SAQIPGQTTEAF,TRBV20-1,TRBJ1-1,12,TRBD1
ASCLIIGLAGGTDTQY,TRBV5-2,TRBJ2-3,16,.
SARQRGYNEQF,TRBV20-1,TRBJ2-1,11,.
ASSLWAGRSYEQY,TRBV5-6,TRBJ2-7,13,.
ASSLVTGGLTYEQY,TRBV7-2,TRBJ2-7,14,TRBD2
ASSLNLYEQY,TRBV7-9,TRBJ2-7,10,.
ASSRARTGGEAYEQY,TRBV6-1,TRBJ2-7,15,TRBD1
ASSELLGRLLNEKLF,TRBV6-1,TRBJ1-4,15,.
SARAKGSEKPSYNEQF,TRBV20-1,TRBJ2-1,16,.
AISAAGENYGYT,TRBV10-3,TRBJ1-2,12,.
ASSYLRAYEQY,TRBV6-2/TRBV6-3,TRBJ2-7,11,.
ASSFGLAKSSYEQY,TRBV12-3/TRBV12-4,TRBJ2-7,14,.
ASRTGQPTDTQY,TRBV12-3/TRBV12-4,TRBJ2-3,12,TRBD1
ASSPLRDIDYEQY,TRBV7-2,TRBJ2-7,13,.
ASSTTGLTYEQY,TRBV11-2,TRBJ2-7,12,.
ASSQGWDSTYEQY,TRBV4-3,TRBJ2-7,13,.
ASSLLRYNEQF,TRBV11-2,TRBJ2-1,11,.
ASSSEGGARDTQY,TRBV27,TRBJ2-3,13,.
ASSLSGAEDTQY,TRBV7-3,TRBJ2-3,12,TRBD2
ASSFTLAVYNEQF,TRBV28,TRBJ2-1,13,TRBD2
ASSLAGAHNEQF,TRBV7-9,TRBJ2-1,12,.
ASSQETGSSNYGYT,TRBV4-1,TRBJ1-2,14,.
ASSKGAAITDTQY,TRBV21-1,TRBJ2-3,13,.
SAREIGLYYEQY,TRBV20-1,TRBJ2-7,12,.
ASRRGWSTDTQY,TRBV5-4,TRBJ2-3,12,.
ASSSRDRGQSGANVLT,TRBV5-6,TRBJ2-6,16,TRBD1
SATLEGGSYNEQF,TRBV20-1,TRBJ2-1,13,.
ASSQGGSRTDTQY,TRBV14,TRBJ2-3,13,.
ASIDYLRTSNGETQY,TRBV6-1,TRBJ2-5,15,.
ASSYSRGNYGYT,TRBV6-5,TRBJ1-2,12,.
ASSNPSRTGGYGYT,TRBV11-2,TRBJ1-2,14,TRBD1
ASSLTSGKVETQY,TRBV28,TRBJ2-5,13,TRBD2
ASSPADSGRGV,TRBV7-2,TRBJ1-1,11,.
ASSQGGKRETQY,TRBV4-1,TRBJ2-5,12,.
ASGLDSGSQETQY,TRBV2,TRBJ2-5,13,TRBD2
SARAGTGYKNEKLF,TRBV20-1,TRBJ1-4,14,TRBD1
AISGTDNTEAF,TRBV10-3,TRBJ1-1,11,.
ASSWDRGLGTGELF,TRBV5-4,TRBJ2-2,14,TRBD1
ASSPSGGSRDQY,TRBV3-1,TRBJ2-5,12,.
ASSSRQGSTGELF,TRBV7-9,TRBJ2-2,13,TRBD1
ASREVLEQY,TRBV2,TRBJ2-7,9,.